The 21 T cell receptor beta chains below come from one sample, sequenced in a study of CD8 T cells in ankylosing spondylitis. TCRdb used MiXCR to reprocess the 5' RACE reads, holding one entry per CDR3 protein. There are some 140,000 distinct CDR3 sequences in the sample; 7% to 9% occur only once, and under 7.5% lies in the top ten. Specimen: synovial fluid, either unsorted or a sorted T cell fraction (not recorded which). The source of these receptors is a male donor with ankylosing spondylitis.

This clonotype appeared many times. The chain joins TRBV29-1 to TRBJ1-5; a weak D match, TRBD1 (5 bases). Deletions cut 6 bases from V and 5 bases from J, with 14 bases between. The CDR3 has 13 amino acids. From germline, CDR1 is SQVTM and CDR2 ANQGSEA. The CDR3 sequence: CSVIDSIHQPQHF. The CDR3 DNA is TGCAGCGTCATCGACAGTATTCATCAGCCCCAGCATTTT.

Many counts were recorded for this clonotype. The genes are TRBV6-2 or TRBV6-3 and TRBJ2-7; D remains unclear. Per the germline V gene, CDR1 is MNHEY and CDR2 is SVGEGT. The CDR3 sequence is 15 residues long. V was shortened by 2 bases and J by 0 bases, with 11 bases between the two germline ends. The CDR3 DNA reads TGTGCCAGCAGTTACGAGACCCATCCCTCCTACGAGCAGTACTTC. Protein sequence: CASSYETHPSYEQYF.

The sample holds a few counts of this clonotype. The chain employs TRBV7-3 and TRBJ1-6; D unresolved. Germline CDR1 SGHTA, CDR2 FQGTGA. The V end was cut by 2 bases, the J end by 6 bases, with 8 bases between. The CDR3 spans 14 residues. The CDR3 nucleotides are TGTGCCAGCAGCTTAGGGGAACCTAATTCACCCCTCCACTTT. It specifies CASSLGEPNSPLHF.

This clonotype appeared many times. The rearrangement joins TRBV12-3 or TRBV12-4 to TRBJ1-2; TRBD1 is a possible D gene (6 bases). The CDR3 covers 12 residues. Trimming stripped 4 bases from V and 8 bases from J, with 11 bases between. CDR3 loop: CASSWGHGGYTF. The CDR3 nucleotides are TGTGCCAGCAGTTGGGGGCACGGCGGCTACACCTTC.

CDR3 bases: TGTGCCAGCAGTTTAGGGGGGGGTCAGCCCCAGCATTTT. Translating it yields CASSLGGGQPQHF. This sequence joins TRBV12-3 or TRBV12-4 and TRBJ1-5; D is perhaps TRBD1 (5 bases). The CDR3 is 13 amino acids. V was pared by 1 base and J by 6 bases, with 7 bases between.

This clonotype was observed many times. Here the CDR3 reads CASSSQGTDEQYF. CDR3 coding DNA: TGCGCCAGCAGCTCACAGGGTACGGACGAGCAGTACTTC. The chain recombines TRBV5-1 with TRBJ2-7; perhaps TRBD1 as D (6 bases). The length of the CDR3 is 13 residues. Trimming left V 3 bases short and J 5 bases short, with 12 bases between. CDR1 is SGHRS and CDR2 is YFSETQ in the germline V gene.

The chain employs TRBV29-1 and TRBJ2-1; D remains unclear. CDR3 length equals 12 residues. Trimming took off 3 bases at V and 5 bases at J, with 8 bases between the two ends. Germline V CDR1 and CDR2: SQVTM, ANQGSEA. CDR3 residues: CSVDRLNNEQFF. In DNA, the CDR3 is TGCAGCGTTGATAGACTCAACAATGAGCAGTTCTTC.

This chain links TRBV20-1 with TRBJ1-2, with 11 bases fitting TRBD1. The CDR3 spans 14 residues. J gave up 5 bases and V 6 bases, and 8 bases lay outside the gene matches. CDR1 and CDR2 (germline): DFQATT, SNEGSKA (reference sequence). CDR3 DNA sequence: TGCAGTGCCACCGGGACAGGGGGAGCGTATGGCTACACCTTC. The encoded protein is CSATGTGGAYGYTF.

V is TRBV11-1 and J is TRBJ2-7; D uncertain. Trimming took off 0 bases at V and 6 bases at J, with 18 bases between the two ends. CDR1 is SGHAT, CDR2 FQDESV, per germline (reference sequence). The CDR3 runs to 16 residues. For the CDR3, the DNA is TGTGCCAGCAGCTTAGCGGCCGGTGGCCTAACGGGCGAGCAGTACTTC. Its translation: CASSLAAGGLTGEQYF.

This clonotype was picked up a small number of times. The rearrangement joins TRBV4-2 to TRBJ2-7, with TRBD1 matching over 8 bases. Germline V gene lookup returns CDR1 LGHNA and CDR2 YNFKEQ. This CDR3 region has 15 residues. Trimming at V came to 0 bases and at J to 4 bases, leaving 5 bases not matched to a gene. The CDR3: CASSQDRGPWYEQYF. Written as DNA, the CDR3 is TGTGCCAGCAGCCAAGACAGGGGGCCTTGGTACGAGCAGTACTTC.

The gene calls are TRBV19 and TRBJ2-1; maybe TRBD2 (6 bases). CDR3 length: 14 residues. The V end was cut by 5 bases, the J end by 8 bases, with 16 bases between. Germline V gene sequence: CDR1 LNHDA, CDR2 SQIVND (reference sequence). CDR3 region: CASSSVGGVHEQFF. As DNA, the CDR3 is TGTGCCAGTAGTTCCGTTGGCGGGGTGCATGAGCAGTTCTTC.

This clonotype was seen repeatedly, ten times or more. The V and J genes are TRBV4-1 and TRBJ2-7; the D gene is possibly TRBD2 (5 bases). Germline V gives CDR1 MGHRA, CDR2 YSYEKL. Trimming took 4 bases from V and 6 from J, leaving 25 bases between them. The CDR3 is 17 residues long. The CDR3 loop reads CASSPVVSGGVGGEQYF. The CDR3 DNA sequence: TGCGCCAGCAGCCCTGTTGTAAGCGGTGGGGTAGGAGGCGAGCAGTACTTC.

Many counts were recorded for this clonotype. CDR3 loop: CASSQGQGRDTEAFF. CDR3 DNA: TGTGCCAGCAGCCAAGGACAGGGTCGGGACACTGAAGCTTTCTTT. This chain joins TRBV4-2 and TRBJ1-1; 7 nucleotides line up with TRBD1. CDR3 length: 15 residues. The trim removed 1 base at V and 3 bases at J, leaving 5 bases unmatched. Looked up from germline, CDR1 is LGHNA and CDR2 is YNFKEQ.

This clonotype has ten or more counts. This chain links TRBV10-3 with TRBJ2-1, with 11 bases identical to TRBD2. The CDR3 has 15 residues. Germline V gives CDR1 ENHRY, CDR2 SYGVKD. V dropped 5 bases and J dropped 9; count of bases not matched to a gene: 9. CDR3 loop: CAISSGLAERGEQFF. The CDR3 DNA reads TGTGCCATCAGTTCGGGACTAGCGGAAAGGGGTGAGCAGTTCTTC.

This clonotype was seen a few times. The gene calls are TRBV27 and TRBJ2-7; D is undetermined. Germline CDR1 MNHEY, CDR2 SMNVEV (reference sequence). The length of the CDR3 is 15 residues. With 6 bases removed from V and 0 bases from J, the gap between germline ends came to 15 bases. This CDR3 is CASRKGALSSYEQYF. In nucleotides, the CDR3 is TGTGCCAGCAGAAAAGGAGCCCTCTCCTCCTACGAGCAGTACTTC.

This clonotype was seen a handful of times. The CDR3 nucleotides read TGTGCCAGCAGTTACCTCTTTGGGGGGGGCATGAACACTGAAGCTTTCTTT. Encoded protein: CASSYLFGGGMNTEAFF. The chain has TRBV6-2 or TRBV6-3 and TRBJ1-1; a weak D match, TRBD1 (6 bases). The germline gives CDR1 MNHEY, CDR2 SVGEGT. The CDR3 totals 17 residues. Trimming took 2 bases from V and 0 from J, leaving 16 bases between them.

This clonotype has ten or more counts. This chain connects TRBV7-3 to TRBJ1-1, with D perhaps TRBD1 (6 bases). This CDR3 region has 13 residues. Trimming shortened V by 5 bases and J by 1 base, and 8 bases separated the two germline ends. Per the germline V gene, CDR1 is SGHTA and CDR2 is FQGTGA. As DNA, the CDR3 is TGTGCCAGCAGCGAGGGACAGAACACTGAAGCTTTCTTT. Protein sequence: CASSEGQNTEAFF.

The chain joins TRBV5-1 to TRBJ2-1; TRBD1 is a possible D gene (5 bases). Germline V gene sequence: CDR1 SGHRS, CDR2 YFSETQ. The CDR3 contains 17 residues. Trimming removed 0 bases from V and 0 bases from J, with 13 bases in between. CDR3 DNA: TGCGCCAGCAGCTTGGGGGCAGGGCTCAGCTCCTACAATGAGCAGTTCTTC. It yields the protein CASSLGAGLSSYNEQFF.

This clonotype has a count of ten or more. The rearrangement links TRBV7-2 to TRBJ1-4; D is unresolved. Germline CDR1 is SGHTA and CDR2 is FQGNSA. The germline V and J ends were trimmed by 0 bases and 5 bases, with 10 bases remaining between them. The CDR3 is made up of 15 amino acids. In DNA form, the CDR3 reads TGTGCCAGCAGCTTAGCGGGTGGGCAGAATGAAAAACTGTTTTTT. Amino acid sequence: CASSLAGGQNEKLFF.

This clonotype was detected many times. The CDR3 here is CASSFLAGAYNEQFF. Here the CDR3 DNA reads TGTGCCAGCAGCTTTCTAGCGGGGGCCTACAATGAGCAGTTCTTC. V and J are TRBV7-2 and TRBJ2-1; 10 positions match TRBD2. Germline lookup yields CDR1 SGHTA and CDR2 FQGNSA. V lost 3 bases to trimming and J lost 2 bases; unmatched junction nucleotides: 1. The CDR3 is made up of 15 amino acids.

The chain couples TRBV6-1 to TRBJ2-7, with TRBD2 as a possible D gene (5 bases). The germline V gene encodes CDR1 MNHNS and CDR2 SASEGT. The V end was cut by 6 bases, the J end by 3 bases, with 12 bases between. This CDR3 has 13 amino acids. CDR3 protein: CASSRTYLYEQYF. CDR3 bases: TGTGCCAGCAGCCGGACTTACCTCTACGAGCAGTACTTC.